The rows below give T cell receptor beta chains drawn from one sample of a study of cytomegalovirus exposure and HLA in healthy donors. Assay used: immunoSEQ multiplex PCR; TCRdb lists only in-frame clones, some missing. This sample has around 200,000 clones; around 86% occur once, and the top ten carry about 1.6%. Material: PBMCs. The receptor set was obtained from a man between 45 and 60 years old in good health and CMV-seronegative. Both conserved end residues are part of each CDR3. D genes are given only for firm matches.

j_call d_call v_call cdr3_aa cdr3_nt
TRBJ2-5 - TRBV4-1 CASSSSGPMGPQYF TGCGCCAGCAGCTCCAGCGGGCCGATGGGGCCCCAGTACTTC
TRBJ2-2 - TRBV27 CASSLSWSEELFF TGTGCCAGCAGTTTATCGTGGAGCGAGGAGCTGTTTTTT
TRBJ1-5 - TRBV5-4 CASTSFSNQPQHF TGTGCCAGCACCTCTTTTAGCAATCAGCCCCAGCATTTT
TRBJ2-7 - TRBV2 CASRDDREAYF TGTGCCAGCAGAGATGACAGGGAGGCGTACTTC
TRBJ2-5 TRBD2 TRBV6-6 CASSSSGRGETQYF TGTGCCAGCAGTTCTAGCGGGAGGGGAGAGACCCAGTACTTC
TRBJ2-1 - TRBV7-3 CASSLPALGNNEQFF TGTGCCAGCAGCTTACCCGCCCTAGGTAACAATGAGCAGTTCTTC
TRBJ2-7 - TRBV7-8 CASSLWGQGSYEQYF TGTGCCAGCAGCTTATGGGGGCAGGGATCCTACGAGCAGTACTTC
TRBJ2-2 TRBD1 TRBV2 CASRQGTVSIGELFF TGTGCCAGCAGGCAAGGGACAGTTTCGATCGGGGAGCTGTTTTTT
TRBJ2-5 - TRBV5-1 CASSWSQETQYF TGCGCCAGCAGCTGGAGTCAAGAGACCCAGTACTTC
TRBJ2-1 TRBD1 TRBV5-1 CASSLDGRGYRNEQFF TGCGCCAGCAGCTTGGATGGCAGGGGGTATAGGAATGAGCAGTTCTTC
TRBJ2-5 TRBD1 TRBV5-1 CASSLRGDRAETQYF TGCGCCAGCAGCCTGAGGGGGGACAGGGCAGAGACCCAGTACTTC